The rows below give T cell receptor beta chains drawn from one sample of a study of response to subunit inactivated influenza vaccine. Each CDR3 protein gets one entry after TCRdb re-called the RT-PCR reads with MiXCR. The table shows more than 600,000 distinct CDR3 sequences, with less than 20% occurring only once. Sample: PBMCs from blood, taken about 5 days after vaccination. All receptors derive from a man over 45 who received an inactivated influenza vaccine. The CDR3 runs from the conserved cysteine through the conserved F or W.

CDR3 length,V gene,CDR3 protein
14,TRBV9,CASSPLGGLGEQYF
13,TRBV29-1,CSATRGPNTEAFF
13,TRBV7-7,CASSLGGGGEQFF
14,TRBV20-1,CSAKTTVMNTEAFF
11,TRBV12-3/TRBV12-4,CASRITNTIYF
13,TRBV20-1,CSARQGNSNEQFF
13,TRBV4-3,CASSQRTGGEQFF
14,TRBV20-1,CSARGDRYTGELFF
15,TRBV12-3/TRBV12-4,CASSFRGLAFDEQFF
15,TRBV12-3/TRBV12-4,CASSPPGQIIYEQYF
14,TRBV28,CASSPTRGHGTQYF
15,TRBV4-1,CASSQDSAGFYEQYF
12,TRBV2,CASRMDDNEQFF
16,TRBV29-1,CSVEATGQGASYEQYF
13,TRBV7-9,CASSLGAGTEQFF
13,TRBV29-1,CSVLTVSYNEQFF
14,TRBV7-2,CASSLDRPSEKLFF
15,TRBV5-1,CASSLTRDRGYEQYF
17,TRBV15,CATSRDRTAASYNEQFF
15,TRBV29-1,CSVGQGVSGANVLTF
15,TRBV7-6,CASSFSSLKHNEQFF
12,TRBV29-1,CSVGVWDTEAFF
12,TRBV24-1,CATKGSQETQYF
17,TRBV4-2,CASSQESGTGGPYEQYF
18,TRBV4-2,CASSQEDGRTGGGDTQYF
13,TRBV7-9,CATPGREVDTQYF
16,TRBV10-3,CAISDPKSSGANVLTF
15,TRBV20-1,CSARGTGTGGTEAFF
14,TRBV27,CASSPPGAIYEQYF
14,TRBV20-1,CSARGPLAYNEQFF
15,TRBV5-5,CASSLVGTGRNEQFF
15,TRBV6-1,CASSELTSGANEQFF
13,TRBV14,CASSQQPVGTQYF
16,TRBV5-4,CASSAAFGGLGETQYF
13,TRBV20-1,CSVIAGGHYEQYF
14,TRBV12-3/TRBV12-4,CASTTGAGAGELFF
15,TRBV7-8,CASRRDRGRTDTQYF
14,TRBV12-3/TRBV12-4,CASTPRGGHNEQFF
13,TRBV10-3,CAISEPGAGELFF
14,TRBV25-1,CARPRDSLGAIQYF
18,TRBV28,CASSLDVTGTGQQETQYF
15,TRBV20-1,CSARPLLTGFQTQYF
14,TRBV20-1,CSARVNPNAGTQYF
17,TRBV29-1,CSVEVSGSTSGANVLTF
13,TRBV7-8,CASSQRDTRGYTF
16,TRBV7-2,CASSLGFQAANNEQFF
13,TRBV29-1,CSVQGLAAYEQYF
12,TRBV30,CAWEDRNYEQYF
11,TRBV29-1,CSAMALETQYF
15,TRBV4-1,CASSQGQGSIYGYTF
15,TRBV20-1,CSARVILDRSLAQYF
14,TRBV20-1,CSAPGGTDDEKLFF
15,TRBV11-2,CASSLARDSFYEQYF